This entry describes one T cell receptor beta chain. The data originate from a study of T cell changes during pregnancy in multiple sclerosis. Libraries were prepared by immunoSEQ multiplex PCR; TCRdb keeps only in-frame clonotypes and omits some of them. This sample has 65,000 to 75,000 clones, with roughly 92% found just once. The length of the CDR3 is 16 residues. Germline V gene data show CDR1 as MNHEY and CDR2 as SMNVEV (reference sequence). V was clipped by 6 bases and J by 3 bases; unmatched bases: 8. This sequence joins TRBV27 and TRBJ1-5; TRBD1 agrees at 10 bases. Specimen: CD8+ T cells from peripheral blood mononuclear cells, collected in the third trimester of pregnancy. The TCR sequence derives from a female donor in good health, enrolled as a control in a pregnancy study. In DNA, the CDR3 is TGTGCCAGCAGGTTAGGGACAGGGGAAGTCAATCAGCCCCAGCATTTT. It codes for CASRLGTGEVNQPQHF.